One sample yielded the 18 T cell receptor beta chains listed below, sequenced in a study of blood T cell repertoires in COVID-19. The data were produced by immunoSEQ multiplex PCR, yet TCRdb's version contains in-frame clones alone and is incomplete. The repertoire holds about 280,000 clones, with 75% to 90% as singletons. Material: PBMCs or T cells enriched from blood (not recorded which). The receptor source for this set is a woman aged 50 to 60 who had recovered from COVID-19.

This clone is a singleton in its sample. The V and J genes are TRBV7-2 and TRBJ1-4, with D maybe TRBD1 (5 bases). The CDR3 totals 14 residues. CDR1 and CDR2 from the germline V gene are SGHTA and FQGNSA. V lost 5 bases and J 13 bases, leaving 20 bases between the germline ends. The CDR3 region is CASSPHGHQEALFF. The CDR3 nucleotides are TGTGCCAGCAGCCCCCATGGACACCAAGAGGCACTGTTTTTT.

The J gene is TRBJ1-2, the V gene TRBV29-1; D is ambiguous. Germline CDR1 reads SQVTM; CDR2 reads ANQGSEA. The CDR3 length is 16 residues. Trimming cost V 0 bases and J 4 bases, with 18 bases left between them. CDR3 in amino acids: CSVEDLGLWQIYGYTF. In DNA form, the CDR3 reads TGCAGCGTTGAAGATCTCGGGTTATGGCAGATCTATGGCTACACCTTC.

The chain links TRBV3-1 (or the pseudogene TRBV3-2) to TRBJ1-1; TRBD1 aligns across 7 bases. V lost 1 base to trimming and J lost 8 bases; unmatched junction nucleotides: 7. Germline lookup yields CDR1 LGHDT and CDR2 YNNKEL (reference sequence). The CDR3 runs 14 residues. This CDR3 is CASSQADRRKEAFF. CDR3 bases: TGTGCCAGCAGCCAAGCGGACAGGCGGAAAGAAGCTTTCTTT.

This clone was seen a single time. This rearrangement joins TRBV6-5 to TRBJ1-4; a weak D match, TRBD1 (5 bases). The germline gives CDR1 MNHEY, CDR2 SVGAGI. Trimming took off 4 bases at V and 3 bases at J, with 12 bases between the two ends. The CDR3 length is 15 residues. CDR3 sequence reads: CASSSTGTANEKLFF. The CDR3 DNA reads as TGTGCCAGCAGTTCCACCGGGACTGCTAATGAAAAACTGTTTTTT.

The rearrangement links TRBV19 to TRBJ1-6, with D possibly TRBD1 on 5 matching bases. CDR3 size: 14 residues. The germline gives CDR1 LNHDA, CDR2 SQIVND (reference sequence). Trimming removed 5 bases from V and 7 bases from J, with 12 bases in between. CDR3 sequence (DNA): TGTGCCAGTAGTCGCAAGGGGCTGAATTCACCCCTCCACTTT. Translation gives CASSRKGLNSPLHF.

This chain uses TRBV27 with TRBJ1-1; TRBD1 agrees at 7 bases. Germline V lookup: CDR1 MNHEY, CDR2 SMNVEV (reference sequence). The CDR3 contains 14 residues. Trimming removed 7 bases from V and 1 base from J; junction bases left unmatched: 6. The CDR3 nucleotides read TGTGCCAGCACCTCGAACAGGGGGAACACTGAAGCTTTCTTT. Protein: CASTSNRGNTEAFF.

The V and J genes are TRBV28 and TRBJ2-3; 7 bases match TRBD2. CDR3 length: 15 amino acids. V lost 2 bases, J lost 0 bases, and 2 bases stayed unmatched. Germline V lookup: CDR1 MDHEN, CDR2 SYDVKM. The CDR3 coding sequence is TGTGCCAGCAGTTTAGCGGGGGTTAGCACAGATACGCAGTATTTT. Residues: CASSLAGVSTDTQYF.

The chain uses TRBV5-1 and TRBJ2-2; 7 nucleotides match TRBD1. The CDR3 totals 15 residues. Trimming at V came to 2 bases and at J to 1 base, leaving 2 bases not matched to a gene. Per germline, CDR1 SGHRS and CDR2 YFSETQ. The CDR3 region has the DNA TGCGCCAGCAGCTTAGGGGGCCAGAACACCGGGGAGCTGTTTTTT. This translates into CASSLGGQNTGELFF.

The chain couples TRBV6-5 to TRBJ2-1, with 11 bases that match TRBD2. The CDR3 loop spans 15 amino acids. Trimming at V came to 0 bases and at J to 8 bases, leaving 3 bases not matched to a gene. Germline lookup yields CDR1 MNHEY and CDR2 SVGAGI. CDR3 amino acids: CASSYSRLAGYEQFF. CDR3 DNA sequence: TGTGCCAGCAGTTACTCGAGACTAGCGGGATATGAGCAGTTCTTC.

This sequence joins TRBV15 and TRBJ1-2; D not resolved. Germline CDR1 LNHNV, CDR2 YYDKDF (reference sequence). The CDR3 is 13 residues long. V lost 5 bases to trimming and J lost 6 bases, with 13 bases between them. The CDR3 sequence: CATSSRRTDGYTF. DNA of the CDR3: TGTGCCACCAGCTCCCGGAGGACGGATGGCTACACCTTC.

The chain carries TRBV4-3 and TRBJ1-4, with a tentative D call TRBD1 (6 bases). Trimming took 0 bases from V and 5 from J, leaving 13 bases between them. The germline V gene has CDR1 LGHNA and CDR2 YSLEER. The CDR3 runs 16 residues. Written as DNA, the CDR3 is TGCGCCAGCAGCCAAGATCGGACAGCCTCCAATGAAAAACTGTTTTTT. Translating gives CASSQDRTASNEKLFF.

The genes are TRBV4-1 and TRBJ2-7; TRBD1 aligns across 8 bases. V was pared by 4 bases and J by 2 bases, with 10 bases of the junction left unmatched. The CDR3 runs to 16 residues. CDR1 is MGHRA and CDR2 is YSYEKL in the germline V gene. The CDR3 is CASSRQGTGKPYEQYF. As DNA, the CDR3 is TGCGCCAGCAGCCGCCAAGGGACAGGAAAACCCTACGAGCAGTACTTC.

The V and J genes are TRBV2 and TRBJ1-4; TRBD1 might be the D (5 bases). The ends were cut back, 7 bases at V and 8 bases at J, with 20 bases in the middle. Germline loops: CDR1 SNHLY, CDR2 FYNNEI. The CDR3 totals 15 residues. DNA for the CDR3: TGTGCCAGCATACGGTACTGGGACTTAGGGGAAAAACTGTTTTTT. Translating it yields CASIRYWDLGEKLFF. The variable domain in full, with the rest retrieved from reference TRBV2 and TRBJ1-4, is EPEVTQTPSHQVTQMGQEVILRCVPISNHLYFYWYRQILGQKVEFLVSFYNNEISEKSEIFDDQFSVERPDGSNFTLKIRSTKLEDSAMYFCASIRYWDLGEKLFFGSGTQLSVL.

In DNA, the CDR3 is TGTGCCAGCAGTGAAAGGAGGGCAGGGGGCCACAATGAGCAGTTCTTC. Translated: CASSERRAGGHNEQFF. The chain couples TRBV6-1 to TRBJ2-1, with 8 bases identical to TRBD1. V dropped 2 bases and J dropped 5; count of bases not matched to a gene: 8. The CDR3 has 16 amino acids. Per the germline V gene, CDR1 is MNHNS and CDR2 is SASEGT.

On this clone itself: A read error may account for a junction end that differs from germline. This rearrangement joins TRBV19 to TRBJ2-5, with TRBD1 matching 9 bases. This CDR3 has 14 residues. CDR1 is LNHDA, CDR2 SQIVND, per germline (reference sequence). As DNA, the CDR3 is TGTGCCAGTAGTGTAGACAGGGGGTTAGAGACCCAGTACTTC. Translation: CASSVDRGLETQYF.

V is TRBV10-3 and J is TRBJ2-3; 10 bases map to TRBD2. CDR3 length equals 15 residues. From germline, CDR1 is ENHRY and CDR2 SYGVKD. The J segment lost 8 bases and the V segment lost 7 bases, leaving 12 bases of the junction unmatched. CDR3 sequence reads: CAINLGSGGLGTQYF. CDR3 sequence (DNA): TGTGCCATCAACCTGGGTAGCGGGGGGTTAGGTACGCAGTATTTT.

V usage is TRBV12-5 and J usage is TRBJ2-1; 7 bases agree with TRBD2. V trimming: 3 bases; J trimming: 6 bases; junction bases outside the gene matches: 2. Germline V gene data show CDR1 as LGHNT and CDR2 as FRNRAP. The CDR3 spans 13 residues. The DNA for the CDR3 is TGTGCTAGTGGTTTCACTAGCGCCAATGAGCAGTTCTTC. Translation gives CASGFTSANEQFF.

This clone has a single count. This chain links TRBV4-2 with TRBJ2-3, with TRBD2 matching 9 bases. The CDR3 is 18 amino acids. Germline V CDR1 and CDR2: LGHNA, YNFKEQ. V gave up 1 base and J gave up 0 bases; unmatched junction bases: 8. CDR3 in amino acids: CASSQVQREVLSTDTQYF. The CDR3, as DNA: TGTGCCAGCAGCCAAGTACAGCGGGAGGTATTAAGCACAGATACGCAGTATTTT.